Presented here are 27 T cell receptor beta chains from one specimen sequenced in a study of control samples from healthy donors and cancer patients. TCRdb's table, derived via immunoSEQ multiplex PCR, lists solely in-frame clones and lacks some. Of 50,000 to 55,000 clones in the sample, 95% were seen once. The sequenced sample was blood. These receptors were taken from a man aged 25-40 years in good health.

A single count supports this clone. The chain combines TRBV7-3 with TRBJ2-7; 11 nucleotides agree with TRBD1. The germline CDR1 and CDR2 sequences are SGHTA and FQGTGA. The V segment lost 5 bases and the J segment 7 bases; nucleotides outside the gene matches: 10. This CDR3 has 15 amino acids. CDR3 residues: CASSEVGQGADEQYF. CDR3 DNA: TGTGCCAGCAGCGAAGTAGGACAGGGGGCGGATGAGCAGTACTTC.

The chain couples TRBV2 to TRBJ1-2, with D unclear. Germline V gene sequence: CDR1 SNHLY, CDR2 FYNNEI. Trimming removed 6 bases from V and 2 bases from J, with 10 bases in between. This CDR3 spans 13 amino acids. In DNA form, the CDR3 reads TGTGCCAGCAGGTTGGGGAGAAACTATGGCTACACCTTC. It specifies CASRLGRNYGYTF. The variable domain in full, completed from reference TRBV2 and TRBJ1-2, reads EPEVTQTPSHQVTQMGQEVILRCVPISNHLYFYWYRQILGQKVEFLVSFYNNEISEKSEIFDDQFSVERPDGSNFTLKIRSTKLEDSAMYFCASRLGRNYGYTFGSGTRLTVV.

The chain joins TRBV24-1 to TRBJ2-1; 10 bases agree with TRBD2. The trim removed 5 bases at V and 0 bases at J, leaving 3 bases unmatched. Per the germline V gene, CDR1 is KGHDR and CDR2 is SFDVKD. This CDR3 region has 16 residues. CDR3 sequence (DNA): TGTGCCACCAGTGTAGCTAGCGGGAGCTCCTACAATGAGCAGTTCTTC. As protein: CATSVASGSSYNEQFF.

J is TRBJ1-1 and V is TRBV18; tentative D call: TRBD1 (5 bases). With 3 bases removed from V and 11 bases from J, the gap between germline ends came to 22 bases. The CDR3 is 15 residues long. Germline V lookup: CDR1 KGHSH, CDR2 LQKENI. DNA of the CDR3: TGTGCCAGCTCACCCAACCCGGGGGACCGGGTGAGCGCTTTCTTT. This encodes CASSPNPGDRVSAFF.

This sequence joins TRBV5-8 and TRBJ2-7, with D maybe TRBD2 (5 bases). CDR3 size: 16 residues. V shed 4 bases and J shed 2 bases, with 19 bases lying between them. Germline CDR1 and CDR2: SGHTS and YDEGEE. CDR3 in DNA: TGTGCCAGCAGCGCCTATGGGAGCGTTTACCCCTACGAGCAGTACTTC. Residues: CASSAYGSVYPYEQYF.

The chain recombines TRBV4-1 with TRBJ1-3; 7 bases are a match to TRBD1. Germline-derived CDR1 and CDR2 are MGHRA and YSYEKL. The CDR3 consists of 15 residues. After removal of 0 bases from V and 4 bases from J, the junction contained 3 bases not matched to a gene. Here the CDR3 reads CASSQDRGQGNTIYF. In DNA form, the CDR3 reads TGCGCCAGCAGCCAAGATAGGGGGCAAGGAAACACCATATATTTT.

The CDR3 is CASSLSRVLGTYEQYF. The CDR3 nucleotides read TGTGCCAGCAGTTTATCGAGGGTTCTGGGAACCTACGAGCAGTACTTC. The chain combines TRBV27 with TRBJ2-7, with D possibly TRBD2 on 5 matching bases. Germline CDR1 reads MNHEY; CDR2 reads SMNVEV (reference sequence). The CDR3 runs 16 residues. Trimming cost V 0 bases and J 2 bases, with 14 bases left between them.

V is TRBV29-1 and J is TRBJ1-6, with D possibly matching TRBD1 (5 bases). CDR3 size: 15 residues. CDR1 and CDR2 (germline): SQVTM, ANQGSEA. Trimming shortened V by 4 bases and J by 7 bases, and 17 bases separated the two germline ends. The CDR3 nucleotides are TGCAGCGTTGTTTTTGTTGGGGGAGGCAATTCACCCCTCCACTTT. Its translation is CSVVFVGGGNSPLHF.

This chain joins TRBV29-1 and TRBJ2-2; 8 positions agree with TRBD1. This CDR3 is built from 13 residues. Germline V CDR1 and CDR2: SQVTM, ANQGSEA. With V trimmed by 5 bases and J by 7 bases, 6 bases remained unmatched. CDR3 residues: CSVSQGADGELFF. DNA for the CDR3: TGCAGCGTTTCGCAGGGGGCGGACGGGGAGCTGTTTTTT.

The rearrangement joins TRBV9 to TRBJ2-7, with D unclear. Germline V lookup: CDR1 SGDLS, CDR2 YYNGEE. The V gene lost 3 bases and the J gene lost 8 bases, with 15 bases spanning the gap. The CDR3 is 13 residues long. The chain's CDR3 is CASSGAGERQQYF. In DNA form, the CDR3 reads TGTGCCAGCAGCGGGGCAGGAGAGCGTCAGCAGTACTTC.

This chain joins TRBV20-1 and TRBJ2-5; 7 nucleotides line up with TRBD1. There are 11 residues in the CDR3. The V gene's germline CDR1 is DFQATT and CDR2 SNEGSKA (reference sequence). Germline trimming cut 6 bases from V and 4 bases from J; bases unmatched to any gene: 2. The CDR3 loop reads CSASGGETQYF. The CDR3 DNA sequence: TGCAGTGCCTCAGGGGGAGAGACCCAGTACTTC.

The V call is TRBV25-1, the J call TRBJ2-1, with D uncertain. The germline V gene encodes CDR1 MGHDK and CDR2 SYGVNS. Trimming stripped 4 bases from V and 4 bases from J, with 5 bases between. The CDR3 has 12 residues. The CDR3 nucleotides are TGTGCCAGCAGTGCTGGGTACAATGAGCAGTTCTTC. Encoded protein: CASSAGYNEQFF. The variable domain in full, with the rest retrieved from reference TRBV25-1 and TRBJ2-1, is EADIYQTPRYLVIGTGKKITLECSQTMGHDKMYWYQQDPGMELHLIHYSYGVNSTEKGDLSSESTVSRIRTEHFPLTLESARPSHTSQYLCASSAGYNEQFFGPGTRLTVL.

The CDR3 protein is CASSAENTEAFF. CDR3 DNA: TGTGCCAGCAGCGCAGAGAACACTGAAGCTTTCTTT. The chain links TRBV7-3 to TRBJ1-1, with no clear D. This CDR3 region has 12 residues. V gave up 5 bases and J gave up 1 base, with 5 bases separating them. Per germline, CDR1 SGHTA and CDR2 FQGTGA.

The rearrangement links TRBV6-4 to TRBJ2-5, with unresolved D. V was trimmed by 0 bases and J by 5 bases, leaving 13 bases between them. The length of the CDR3 is 15 residues. Germline V gene lookup returns CDR1 MRHNA and CDR2 SNTAGT. CDR3 coding DNA: TGTGCCAGCAGTGACTCGAATCGGGTGTGGGAGACCCAGTACTTC. Translation gives CASSDSNRVWETQYF.

The chain carries TRBV18 and TRBJ1-5; D remains ambiguous. CDR1 is KGHSH, CDR2 LQKENI, per germline. Trimming left V 1 base short and J 4 bases short, with 5 bases between. The CDR3 consists of 13 residues. CDR3 bases: TGTGCCAGCTCACCACAAGGGAATCAGCCCCAGCATTTT. It is translated as CASSPQGNQPQHF. Using reference TRBV18 and TRBJ1-5 for the parts outside the CDR3, the full variable domain is NAGVMQNPRHLVRRRGQEARLRCSPMKGHSHVYWYRQLPEEGLKFMVYLQKENIIDESGMPKERFSAEFPKEGPSILRIQQVVRGDSAAYFCASSPQGNQPQHFGDGTRLSIL.

This clone was seen a few times. This chain uses TRBV7-8 with TRBJ1-2; 7 bases align to TRBD1. Germline CDR1 SGHVS, CDR2 FQNEAQ. The V and J ends lost 4 bases and 4 bases, in that order; junction bases with no gene match: 12. This CDR3 has 16 amino acids. Here the CDR3 reads CASSSRTRQGLYGYTF. The CDR3 DNA follows: TGTGCCAGCAGCTCCCGTACCAGACAGGGACTCTATGGCTACACCTTC.

This chain links TRBV15 with TRBJ2-3, with TRBD2 identical over 12 bases. The CDR3 loop spans 16 amino acids. V lost 6 bases, J lost 2 bases, and 6 bases stayed unmatched. The germline V gene has CDR1 LNHNV and CDR2 YYDKDF (reference sequence). This CDR3 reads CATRLGTSGLTDTQYF. The CDR3 region has the DNA TGTGCCACCAGACTCGGGACTAGCGGGCTCACAGATACGCAGTATTTT. Full variable domain (remainder filled in from reference TRBV15 and TRBJ2-3): DAMVIQNPRYQVTQFGKPVTLSCSQTLNHNVMYWYQQKSSQAPKLLFHYYDKDFNNEADTPDNFQSRRPNTSFCFLDIRSPGLGDTAMYLCATRLGTSGLTDTQYFGPGTRLTVL.

The CDR3 DNA is TGTGCCAGCACCCATCAGGGGGCGGACTATGGCTACACCTTC. As protein: CASTHQGADYGYTF. The V gene is TRBV5-4, the J gene TRBJ1-2; 8 nucleotides match TRBD1. CDR1 SGHNT and CDR2 YYREEE come from the germline V gene (reference sequence). This CDR3 is 14 amino acids long. V shed 6 bases, J shed 3 bases, and the junction held 7 bases outside the gene matches.

The chain combines TRBV12-3 or TRBV12-4 with TRBJ1-1, with no clear D. The CDR3 loop spans 12 amino acids. Trimming left V 8 bases short and J 5 bases short, with 12 bases between. CDR3 DNA: TGTGCCAGCCTCATCGGGTTGACTGAAGCTTTCTTT. Amino acids: CASLIGLTEAFF.

This chain uses TRBV29-1 with TRBJ1-1, with D unresolved. The germline V gene has CDR1 SQVTM and CDR2 ANQGSEA. Between the trimmed V and J ends, which lost 6 bases and 1 base, there was a span of 9 bases. CDR3 length equals 12 residues. CDR3: CSVTSGNTEAFF. The CDR3 DNA sequence: TGCAGCGTAACCAGCGGGAACACTGAAGCTTTCTTT.

The chain is built from TRBV27 and TRBJ2-1, with 10 bases fitting TRBD2. V shed 2 bases, J shed 2 bases, and the junction held 6 bases outside the gene matches. The CDR3 runs to 17 residues. CDR1 is MNHEY, CDR2 SMNVEV, per germline (reference sequence). CDR3 amino acids: CASSLTPGLAAYNEQFF. CDR3 sequence (DNA): TGTGCCAGCAGTTTAACGCCTGGACTAGCGGCCTACAATGAGCAGTTCTTC.

The rearrangement links TRBV11-2 to TRBJ1-3; D is perhaps TRBD1 (6 bases). The germline V and J ends were trimmed by 6 bases and 4 bases, with 13 bases remaining between them. The length of the CDR3 is 14 residues. Germline CDR1 and CDR2: SGHAT and FQNNGV. CDR3 sequence (DNA): TGTGCCAGCAGTACAGACAGGTTCGGAAACACCATATATTTT. The encoded protein is CASSTDRFGNTIYF.

The chain combines TRBV9 with TRBJ2-3; tentatively, D is TRBD2 (6 bases). This CDR3 comprises 16 residues. The ends were cut back, 4 bases at V and 0 bases at J, with 15 bases in the middle. Per the germline V gene, CDR1 is SGDLS and CDR2 is YYNGEE. The chain's CDR3 is CASSFREGTSTDTQYF. DNA for the CDR3: TGTGCCAGCAGCTTCCGTGAAGGGACTAGCACAGATACGCAGTATTTT.

The J gene is TRBJ1-1, the V gene TRBV7-9; D is perhaps TRBD1 (5 bases). Trimming left V 3 bases short and J 3 bases short, with 8 bases between. This CDR3 spans 13 amino acids. Germline V CDR1 and CDR2: SEHNR, FQNEAQ (reference sequence). The CDR3 DNA reads as TGTGCCAGCAGCTTCGAGGGGTACACTGAAGCTTTCTTT. Translating it yields CASSFEGYTEAFF.

This clone came up once. The J gene is TRBJ1-2, the V gene TRBV11-1, with D possibly matching TRBD1 (5 bases). The V end lost 1 base, the J end lost 2 bases, and 11 bases lay between the germline ends. This CDR3 has 15 amino acids. Germline V lookup: CDR1 SGHAT, CDR2 FQDESV (reference sequence). CDR3 nucleotide sequence: TGTGCCAGCAGCTTAGAAGGGGCGAGGAACTATGGCTACACCTTC. Translated: CASSLEGARNYGYTF.

This clone appeared a few times. This chain joins TRBV7-2 and TRBJ2-7; 9 bases are shared with TRBD2. Trimming cost V 5 bases and J 5 bases; bases outside gene matches: 16. This CDR3 has 17 amino acids. Germline CDR1 is SGHTA and CDR2 is FQGNSA. The chain's CDR3 is CASSPIAGVAPGNEQYF. DNA for the CDR3: TGTGCCAGCAGCCCTATAGCGGGAGTAGCCCCAGGAAACGAGCAGTACTTC.

V is TRBV7-8 and J is TRBJ2-2; either TRBD1 or TRBD2 may fit D (6 bases each). CDR3 length: 17 residues. CDR1 and CDR2 from the germline V gene are SGHVS and FQNEAQ. Trimming removed 5 bases at V and 6 bases at J, with 22 bases between. CDR3 sequence: CASSPRGLGGRPGELFF. CDR3 bases: TGTGCCAGCAGCCCGAGGGGTTTGGGGGGCAGGCCCGGGGAGCTGTTTTTT.